The 18 T cell receptor beta chains given below trace back to one sample, sequenced in a study of identical twins. TCRdb re-analysed the 5' RACE reads in MiXCR, keeping a single row per CDR3 protein. The sample carries over 200,000 distinct CDR3 sequences, 6.5% recorded once. These same data were also listed under a study on T cells expressing NK-cell markers.

Sequenced material: CD8+ T cells sorted from blood. The receptors stem from a young woman in good health.

This clonotype was recorded at least ten times. The J gene is TRBJ1-5, the V gene TRBV12-3 or TRBV12-4, with TRBD1 matching 7 bases. The CDR3 has 15 residues. The V gene end was trimmed by 6 bases and the J gene end by 7 bases; junction bases not matched to a gene: 12. Written as DNA, the CDR3 is TGTGCCAGCAGATCAGGGGGGGGGTCGGGACAGCCCCAGCATTTT. This gives the protein CASRSGGGSGQPQHF.

V is TRBV27 and J is TRBJ1-2; the D gene is possibly TRBD1 (5 bases). Germline CDR1 reads MNHEY; CDR2 reads SMNVEV (reference sequence). The V and J ends lost 4 bases and 7 bases respectively, with 19 bases between them. This CDR3 comprises 15 residues. The CDR3 region has the DNA TGTGCCAGCAGTTCCTCCTGGGGGAGTGTCGGTGGCTACACCTTC. Its protein is CASSSSWGSVGGYTF.

The CDR3 region is CASRSGSRETQYF. The CDR3 bases are TGTGCCAGCCGGAGCGGGAGTAGGGAGACCCAGTACTTC. V gene TRBV7-2 combines with J gene TRBJ2-5, with 8 bases aligning to TRBD2. This CDR3 has 13 amino acids. J was trimmed by 5 bases and V by 8 bases; bases with no gene match: 7. From germline, CDR1 is SGHTA and CDR2 FQGNSA. The full variable domain, completed using reference TRBV7-2 and TRBJ2-5, is GAGVSQSPSNKVTEKGKDVELRCDPISGHTALYWYRQSLGQGLEFLIYFQGNSAPDKSGLPSDRFSAERTGGSVSTLTIQRTQQEDSAVYLCASRSGSRETQYFGPGTRLLVL.

The chain has TRBV6-5 and TRBJ1-1; D is unclear. The CDR3 length is 16 residues. From germline, CDR1 is MNHEY and CDR2 SVGAGI. Trimming took 2 bases from V and 0 from J, leaving 13 bases between them. The CDR3 loop is CASSYIKGRVNTEAFF. CDR3 coding DNA: TGTGCCAGCAGTTACATTAAGGGTAGGGTGAACACTGAAGCTTTCTTT.

This clonotype was recorded a few times. The V gene is TRBV9, the J gene TRBJ2-3; D gene unclear. CDR3 length: 13 residues. Germline CDR1 is SGDLS and CDR2 is YYNGEE. The V and J ends lost 4 bases and 0 bases respectively, with 6 bases between them. The CDR3: CASSTFSTDTQYF. In DNA, the CDR3 is TGTGCCAGCAGCACCTTTAGCACAGATACGCAGTATTTT.

The genes are TRBV6-5 and TRBJ2-1, with D maybe TRBD1 (5 bases). Germline lookup yields CDR1 MNHEY and CDR2 SVGAGI. V lost 5 bases, J lost 8 bases, and 16 bases lay in between. This CDR3 has 14 amino acids. CDR3 bases: TGTGCCAGCAGTACTTCCAGGGATCTGGATGAGCAGTTCTTC. Encoded protein: CASSTSRDLDEQFF.

In its sample, this clonotype was seen a few times. The rearrangement links TRBV6-4 to TRBJ1-6; 7 nucleotides line up with TRBD1. J gave up 4 bases and V 6 bases, and 3 bases lay outside the gene matches. There are 14 residues in the CDR3. Germline CDR1 reads MRHNA; CDR2 reads SNTAGT. In DNA form, the CDR3 reads TGTGCCAGCAGCCGGGACAGTTATAATTCACCCCTCCACTTT. The encoded protein is CASSRDSYNSPLHF.

The genes are TRBV11-2 and TRBJ2-5; no reliable D call. This CDR3 has 15 residues. Germline V gene sequence: CDR1 SGHAT, CDR2 FQNNGV. With 0 bases removed from V and 1 base from J, the gap between germline ends came to 9 bases. The CDR3 here is CASSLDRGVQETQYF. As DNA, the CDR3 is TGTGCCAGCAGCTTAGATCGCGGAGTCCAAGAGACCCAGTACTTC.

The chain recombines TRBV11-2 with TRBJ2-2; D not resolved. The V end was cut by 5 bases, the J end by 10 bases, with 20 bases between. The V gene's germline CDR1 is SGHAT and CDR2 FQNNGV. CDR3 length equals 15 residues. Here the CDR3 DNA reads TGTGCCAGCAGCCCCATCGGCCGGAAACCCCCGGAGCTGTTTTTT. This gives the protein CASSPIGRKPPELFF. The complete variable domain, with remaining parts taken from reference TRBV11-2 and TRBJ2-2, reads EAGVAQSPRYKIIEKRQSVAFWCNPISGHATLYWYQQILGQGPKLLIQFQNNGVVDDSQLPKDRFSAERLKGVDSTLKIQPAKLEDSAVYLCASSPIGRKPPELFFGEGSRLTVL.

On this clonotype: It may be a read error: a sequence one base away is much more abundant. The genes are TRBV5-6 and TRBJ2-1; D gene uncertain. The germline CDR1 and CDR2 sequences are SGHDT and YYEEEE. There are 12 residues in the CDR3. Trimming took off 2 bases at V and 15 bases at J, with 15 bases between the two ends. The DNA of the CDR3 is TGTGCCAGCAGCTTCGTACTGACCCCGCTGTTCTTC. Translating gives CASSFVLTPLFF.

V gene TRBV7-9 combines with J gene TRBJ2-2, with 10 bases fitting TRBD2. Trimming removed 7 bases from V and 7 bases from J; junction bases left unmatched: 6. The germline gives CDR1 SEHNR, CDR2 FQNEAQ (reference sequence). There are 14 residues in the CDR3. The CDR3 loop is CASIRSGRIGELFF. As DNA, the CDR3 is TGTGCCAGCATTCGTAGCGGGAGGATCGGGGAGCTGTTTTTT. Together with reference TRBV7-9 and TRBJ2-2, the CDR3 gives the full variable domain: DTGVSQNPRHKITKRGQNVTFRCDPISEHNRLYWYRQTLGQGPEFLTYFQNEAQLEKSRLLSDRFSAERPKGSFSTLEIQRTEQGDSAMYLCASIRSGRIGELFFGEGSRLTVL.

This clonotype came up many times. CDR3: CASSPVGETQYF. The CDR3 bases are TGTGCCAGCAGCCCCGTTGGGGAGACCCAGTACTTC. V usage is TRBV14 and J usage is TRBJ2-5; D not certain. The CDR3 sequence is 12 residues long. V was trimmed by 4 bases and J by 5 bases, leaving 8 bases between them. The germline CDR1 and CDR2 sequences are SGHDN and FVKESK.

The V and J genes are TRBV20-1 and TRBJ2-3; 7 nucleotides line up with TRBD1. The V gene's germline CDR1 is DFQATT and CDR2 SNEGSKA (reference sequence). The CDR3 is 12 amino acids. V lost 8 bases, J lost 2 bases, and 4 bases stayed unmatched. In nucleotides, the CDR3 is TGCAGTCCGACAGGGAACACAGATACGCAGTATTTT. Translating gives CSPTGNTDTQYF.

Only a few counts were recorded for this clonotype. The chain combines TRBV11-2 with TRBJ2-7; 11 bases are a match to TRBD2. Germline values: CDR1 SGHAT, CDR2 FQNNGV. With 1 base clipped from V and 3 bases from J, the junction kept 2 bases outside the gene matches. The CDR3 sequence is 15 residues long. The CDR3 bases are TGTGCCAGCAGCTTAGCCCTAGCGGGGGGCTACGAGCAGTACTTC. Translating it yields CASSLALAGGYEQYF.

This clonotype was counted between two and nine times. The gene calls are TRBV19 and TRBJ2-1, with 9 positions matching TRBD2. CDR3 length: 14 residues. Germline CDR1 reads LNHDA; CDR2 reads SQIVND (reference sequence). With 10 bases clipped from V and 6 bases from J, the junction kept 10 bases outside the gene matches. DNA for the CDR3: TGTGCCACCGTAGCCGGGACTAGCATCAATGAGCAGTTCTTC. Translation: CATVAGTSINEQFF.

The genes are TRBV20-1 and TRBJ2-7, with D perhaps assigned TRBD1 or TRBD2 (5 bases each). Trimming left V 6 bases short and J 5 bases short, with 14 bases between. This CDR3 has 12 amino acids. The V gene's germline CDR1 is DFQATT and CDR2 SNEGSKA (reference sequence). The DNA for the CDR3 is TGCAGTGCCCACGAGGGGATCGACGAGCAGTACTTC. Amino acid sequence: CSAHEGIDEQYF.

V usage is TRBV4-1 and J usage is TRBJ2-5, with D unclear. Germline CDR1 reads MGHRA; CDR2 reads YSYEKL. The CDR3 extends over 13 amino acids. V lost 3 bases to trimming and J lost 5 bases, with 10 bases between them. In DNA form, the CDR3 reads TGCGCCAGCAGCCATCCTCAGTGGGAGACCCAGTACTTC. Its protein product is CASSHPQWETQYF.

This clonotype has just a few counts. The chain recombines TRBV10-2 with TRBJ2-1; 9 bases match TRBD2. The V segment lost 5 bases and the J segment 8 bases; nucleotides outside the gene matches: 4. The CDR3 spans 13 residues. CDR1 is WSHSY and CDR2 is SAAADI in the germline V gene. The CDR3, as DNA: TGCGCCAGCAGTTTAGGGACTAGCTATGAGCAGTTCTTC. This gives the protein CASSLGTSYEQFF.